The sequence of this TCR beta chain was determined in a study of CD8 T cells in Susac syndrome. Regarding the study as a whole: The study's TCR sequencing and HLA analysis drew on a certain number of individuals. That number was acknowledged as relatively small.

It was with random hexamers that roughly 0.45 to 1 ug RNA was reverse transcribed. Across 54 Vbeta and 13 Jbeta, TCR beta CDR3 was amplified with immunoSEQ multiplex PCR. TCRdb passed the immunoSEQ multiplex PCR reads through MiXCR, listing each CDR3 protein once. The table lists 180,000 or so distinct CDR3 sequences, approximately 94% of them singletons. Of note for this clonotype: The target antigen is unknown.

The clonotype originates from a human donor in good health. Material for sequencing was CD4+ T cells from PBMCs.

The CDR3 is CASSLSSWGLETQYF. The CDR3, as DNA: TGTGCCAGCTCCCTTTCTTCATGGGGCCTGGAGACCCAGTACTTC. This sequence joins TRBV2 and TRBJ2-5; D may be TRBD1 (5 bases). Germline CDR1 and CDR2: SNHLY and FYNNEI. CDR3 length: 15 residues. The ends were cut back, 8 bases at V and 5 bases at J, with 21 bases in the middle. Using reference TRBV2 and TRBJ2-5 for the parts outside the CDR3, the full variable domain is EPEVTQTPSHQVTQMGQEVILRCVPISNHLYFYWYRQILGQKVEFLVSFYNNEISEKSEIFDDQFSVERPDGSNFTLKIRSTKLEDSAMYFCASSLSSWGLETQYFGPGTRLLVL.